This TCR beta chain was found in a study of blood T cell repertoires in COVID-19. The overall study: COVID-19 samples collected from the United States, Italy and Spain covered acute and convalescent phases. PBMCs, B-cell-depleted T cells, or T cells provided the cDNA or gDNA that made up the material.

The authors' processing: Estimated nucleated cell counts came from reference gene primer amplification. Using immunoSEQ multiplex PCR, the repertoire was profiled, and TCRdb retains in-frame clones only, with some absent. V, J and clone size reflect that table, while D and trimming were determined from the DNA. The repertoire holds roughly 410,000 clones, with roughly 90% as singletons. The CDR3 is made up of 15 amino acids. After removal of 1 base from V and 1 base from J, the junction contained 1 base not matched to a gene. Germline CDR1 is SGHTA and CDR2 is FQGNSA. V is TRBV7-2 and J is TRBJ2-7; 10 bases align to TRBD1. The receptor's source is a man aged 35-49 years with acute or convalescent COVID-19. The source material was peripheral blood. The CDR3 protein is CASSLGTGGSYEQYF. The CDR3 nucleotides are TGTGCCAGCAGCTTAGGGACAGGGGGTTCCTACGAGCAGTACTTC.